This TCR beta chain originates from a study of cytomegalovirus exposure and HLA in healthy donors. Primers for the PCR totalled 60 Vbeta and 13 Jbeta. The data were produced by immunoSEQ multiplex PCR, yet TCRdb's version contains in-frame clones alone and is incomplete. Of 150,000 to 200,000 clones in the sample, over 75% were seen once. With 7 bases removed from V and 0 bases from J, the gap between germline ends came to 19 bases. The CDR3 runs 17 residues. Germline lookup yields CDR1 SEHNR and CDR2 FQNEAQ (reference sequence). V and J are TRBV7-9 and TRBJ2-1, with D tentatively TRBD1 (6 bases). This receptor was identified in a man aged 40-50 years in good health and CMV-seropositive. The sequenced sample consisted of PBMCs. The CDR3 loop is CASTPSLRTDSYNEQFF. In nucleotides, the CDR3 is TGTGCCAGCACCCCATCCTTACGGACAGACTCCTACAATGAGCAGTTCTTC.